This T cell receptor beta chain was sequenced for a study of CD8+ T cells in alopecia areata. General study findings and limits: Clonality was higher in lesional than normal scalp, especially in alopecia totalis/universalis. It was less clear whether patients shared TCRs than it was in mice, possibly because of HLA.

The germline V gene encodes CDR1 SQVTM and CDR2 ANQGSEA. The trim removed 5 bases at V and 3 bases at J, leaving 9 bases unmatched. The length of the CDR3 is 14 residues. Investigators isolated RNA and reverse transcribed it into cDNA to act as the sequencing template. The method was immunoSEQ multiplex PCR; TCRdb's version includes in-frame clones alone and lacks a portion of them. The profile shows around 250,000 clones, under 80% of them singletons. On this clone: What it binds is unknown.

The sample consisted of CD4+ T cells sorted from blood, taken at week 0. The TCR sequence derives from a human donor with alopecia areata. The rearrangement links TRBV29-1 to TRBJ1-1, with TRBD1 matching 7 bases. CDR3: CSVCKDQGDTEAFF. The CDR3, as DNA: TGCAGCGTTTGTAAGGACCAGGGGGACACTGAAGCTTTCTTT.